Shown below are 30 T cell receptor beta chains from a single sample sequenced in a study of response to subunit inactivated influenza vaccine. TCRdb reanalysed the RT-PCR reads using MiXCR and keeps one entry per CDR3 protein. The data contain around 200,000 distinct CDR3 sequences, approximately 15% of them singletons. Sequencing was performed on CD8+ T cells sorted from PBMCs, taken approximately 5 days after vaccination. The receptor set was obtained from a man between 50 and 59 years old who received an inactivated influenza vaccine.

This clonotype has only one observation. The V and J genes are TRBV4-2 and TRBJ1-5; D gene unclear. V was pared by 8 bases and J by 0 bases, with 20 bases between. CDR3 length: 17 residues. Germline V gene sequence: CDR1 LGHNA, CDR2 YNFKEQ. CDR3 residues: CASGPGLLCYSNQPQHF. CDR3 in DNA: TGTGCCAGCGGCCCTGGGCTCCTCTGCTATAGCAATCAGCCCCAGCATTTT.

This sequence joins TRBV12-3 or TRBV12-4 and TRBJ1-2; unclear D gene. The CDR3 totals 11 residues. V was trimmed by 6 bases and J by 8 bases, leaving 10 bases between them. The CDR3 here is CASSTLGGYTF. Written as DNA, the CDR3 is TGTGCCAGCAGCACACTTGGAGGCTACACCTTC.

This clonotype was picked up a small number of times. The V and J genes are TRBV10-3 and TRBJ2-1; 14 bases line up with TRBD2. The CDR3 contains 20 residues. The ends lost 2 bases at V and 3 bases at J; junction bases unmatched: 12. The germline CDR1 and CDR2 sequences are ENHRY and SYGVKD. In DNA, the CDR3 is TGTGCCATCAGTGAGCCGGGGACTAGCGGGAGTGGGGGAATCTACAATGAGCAGTTCTTC. Translating it yields CAISEPGTSGSGGIYNEQFF.

The table lists this clonotype with many counts. CDR3 residues: CASSLYSYNEQFF. For the CDR3, the DNA is TGTGCCAGCAGCTTGTACAGCTACAATGAGCAGTTCTTC. The genes are TRBV5-6 and TRBJ2-1; D not certain. Germline CDR1 SGHDT, CDR2 YYEEEE. The CDR3 is 13 residues long. V shed 1 base and J shed 3 bases, with 5 bases lying between them.

The CDR3 nucleotides are TGCGCCAGCAGCCAAGAGTCGGAGGGGACTGCAACTAATGAAAAACTGTTTTTT. It specifies CASSQESEGTATNEKLFF. V gene TRBV4-3 combines with J gene TRBJ1-4; perhaps TRBD1 as D (5 bases). There are 18 residues in the CDR3. The V gene's germline CDR1 is LGHNA and CDR2 YSLEER. Trimming pared 0 bases from V and 0 bases from J, leaving 14 bases between.

The chain has TRBV7-2 and TRBJ2-5; D might be TRBD1 or TRBD2, each matching 6 bases. This CDR3 has 15 residues. V dropped 1 base and J dropped 1 base, with 10 bases sitting between them. The germline CDR1 and CDR2 sequences are SGHTA and FQGNSA. CDR3 in DNA: TGTGCCAGCAGCTTAGGTGGGGGGCCCCAAGAGACCCAGTACTTC. It encodes CASSLGGGPQETQYF.

The sample holds many counts of this clonotype. The CDR3, as DNA: TGCAGCGTTGAGACCTCGGGGACCGGGGAGCTGTTTTTT. Amino acid sequence: CSVETSGTGELFF. V is TRBV29-1 and J is TRBJ2-2, with a tentative D call TRBD2 (5 bases). V lost 3 bases and J lost 5, with 10 bases in between. The CDR3 spans 13 residues. Germline V gene lookup returns CDR1 SQVTM and CDR2 ANQGSEA.

Only a few counts were recorded for this clonotype. This sequence joins TRBV4-2 and TRBJ2-1; D uncertain. The V end lost 3 bases, the J end lost 6 bases, and 9 bases lay between the germline ends. Germline V gene sequence: CDR1 LGHNA, CDR2 YNFKEQ. This CDR3 has 13 residues. The CDR3 DNA sequence: TGTGCCAGCAGCCATCCCGAATCCAATGAGCAGTTCTTC. Its translation is CASSHPESNEQFF.

In its sample, this clonotype was seen a few times. The chain uses TRBV9 and TRBJ2-5; D tentatively fits TRBD1 or TRBD2 (5 bases each). CDR3 length equals 15 residues. Germline V gene sequence: CDR1 SGDLS, CDR2 YYNGEE. Trimming took off 1 base at V and 4 bases at J, with 14 bases between the two ends. The DNA for the CDR3 is TGTGCCAGCAGCGTATCCCTAGCTGGGGGAGAGACCCAGTACTTC. It codes for CASSVSLAGGETQYF.

The chain uses TRBV6-5 and TRBJ2-5, with D perhaps matching TRBD1 (5 bases). Germline V gives CDR1 MNHEY, CDR2 SVGAGI. The CDR3 consists of 14 residues. Trimming cost V 0 bases and J 2 bases, with 7 bases left between them. The CDR3 is CASSYSDIQETQYF. In DNA, the CDR3 is TGTGCCAGCAGTTACTCGGACATTCAAGAGACCCAGTACTTC.

This clonotype was seen at least ten times. The chain employs TRBV6-5 and TRBJ1-5, with D unresolved. CDR3 length: 14 residues. The germline V gene has CDR1 MNHEY and CDR2 SVGAGI. Trimming took off 0 bases at V and 7 bases at J, with 10 bases between the two ends. CDR3 DNA sequence: TGTGCCAGCAGTTACTCTAGCGGTAGCCAGCCCCAGCATTTT. It encodes CASSYSSGSQPQHF.

V is TRBV28 and J is TRBJ2-1; perhaps D is TRBD1 or TRBD2 (6 bases each). Germline V lookup: CDR1 MDHEN, CDR2 SYDVKM. With 8 bases removed from V and 1 base from J, the gap between germline ends came to 9 bases. The CDR3 contains 13 residues. CDR3 sequence reads: CASWRGSYNEQFF. CDR3 nucleotides: TGTGCCAGCTGGAGGGGGTCCTACAATGAGCAGTTCTTC.

This clonotype was seen more than once but under ten times. The genes are TRBV28 and TRBJ2-7; TRBD1 might be the D (5 bases). CDR1 and CDR2 (germline): MDHEN, SYDVKM. V was shortened by 6 bases and J by 1 base, with 16 bases between the two germline ends. This CDR3 has 15 amino acids. The CDR3 spells CASRSPGKGSYEQYF. As DNA, the CDR3 is TGTGCCAGCAGGTCCCCAGGGAAGGGGTCCTACGAGCAGTACTTC. The variable domain in full, completed from reference TRBV28 and TRBJ2-7, reads DVKVTQSSRYLVKRTGEKVFLECVQDMDHENMFWYRQDPGLGLRLIYFSYDVKMKEKGDIPEGYSVSREKKERFSLILESASTNQTSMYLCASRSPGKGSYEQYFGPGTRLTVT.

This clonotype was detected a few times. The rearrangement links TRBV29-1 to TRBJ1-1, with 7 nucleotides matching TRBD1. This CDR3 contains 13 residues. Germline CDR1 is SQVTM and CDR2 is ANQGSEA. Trimming removed 7 bases from V and 1 base from J; junction bases left unmatched: 6. The CDR3: CSGRQGENTEAFF. The DNA of the CDR3 is TGCAGCGGGAGACAGGGTGAGAACACTGAAGCTTTCTTT.

This clonotype was found many times. The V and J genes are TRBV6-5 and TRBJ1-1; unclear D gene. The germline V gene encodes CDR1 MNHEY and CDR2 SVGAGI. CDR3 length: 14 amino acids. The V end was cut by 0 bases, the J end by 5 bases, with 10 bases between. The CDR3 loop is CASSYSPLGTEAFF. In nucleotides, the CDR3 is TGTGCCAGCAGTTACTCCCCGCTTGGGACTGAAGCTTTCTTT.

This chain connects TRBV7-2 to TRBJ2-1; D remains ambiguous. CDR1 is SGHTA and CDR2 is FQGNSA in the germline V gene. The CDR3 has 16 residues. The V end was cut by 2 bases, the J end by 0 bases, with 11 bases between. Here the CDR3 reads CASSLMTGFSYNEQFF. The DNA of the CDR3 is TGTGCCAGCAGCTTAATGACCGGTTTCTCCTACAATGAGCAGTTCTTC.

This clonotype was found many times. CDR3 loop: CASSQDHGPENTEAFF. CDR3 DNA sequence: TGCGCCAGCAGCCAAGATCACGGTCCCGAGAACACTGAAGCTTTCTTT. This rearrangement joins TRBV4-3 to TRBJ1-1, with D unclear. Looked up from germline, CDR1 is LGHNA and CDR2 is YSLEER. Trimming pared 0 bases from V and 1 base from J, leaving 12 bases between. This CDR3 is 16 amino acids long.

The chain combines TRBV10-3 with TRBJ2-1; the D call may be TRBD1 or TRBD2 (5 bases each). The CDR3 consists of 15 residues. The V and J ends lost 7 bases and 6 bases respectively, with 19 bases between them. Germline V gene lookup returns CDR1 ENHRY and CDR2 SYGVKD. The DNA of the CDR3 is TGTGCCATCACCTCCCGGGACGATCCCTCCAATGAGCAGTTCTTC. Amino acid sequence: CAITSRDDPSNEQFF.

With regard to this clonotype: The conserved phenylalanine or tryptophan is not found at the CDR3 terminus, so this likely reflects a read error. V usage is TRBV6-1 and J usage is TRBJ1-5, with a weak D call TRBD1 (6 bases). Between the trimmed V and J ends, which lost 6 bases and 7 bases, there was a span of 16 bases. CDR1 is MNHNS and CDR2 is SASEGT in the germline V gene. This CDR3 contains 14 residues. CDR3 coding DNA: TGTGCCAGCAGCACCGGGACACGGAACCAGCCCCAGCATCTT. As protein: CASSTGTRNQPQHL.

CDR3 bases: TGTGCCAGCAGCGAAGGGGGACTAGCGATGAATGAGCAGTTCTTC. Translating gives CASSEGGLAMNEQFF. The gene calls are TRBV12-3 or TRBV12-4 and TRBJ2-1; 10 positions agree with TRBD2. V was clipped by 6 bases and J by 7 bases; unmatched bases: 9. The CDR3 consists of 15 residues.

The V and J genes are TRBV14 and TRBJ1-3, with no clear D. The V and J ends lost 3 bases and 9 bases respectively, with 15 bases between them. The CDR3 sequence is 14 residues long. Germline loops: CDR1 SGHDN, CDR2 FVKESK. The CDR3, as DNA: TGTGCCAGCAGCCAGGGCCGGCGCGTCGCCACCATATATTTT. Translation: CASSQGRRVATIYF.

This clonotype came up a few times. J is TRBJ1-2 and V is TRBV7-9; no clear D gene. The V end was cut by 5 bases, the J end by 4 bases, with 20 bases between. Germline V gene data show CDR1 as SEHNR and CDR2 as FQNEAQ (reference sequence). The CDR3 extends over 16 amino acids. DNA of the CDR3: TGTGCCAGCAGCGTCTCGGTCGAGTCTTCCGTCTATGGCTACACCTTC. Its translation: CASSVSVESSVYGYTF.

The chain employs TRBV6-6 and TRBJ2-7; TRBD1 might be the D (6 bases). The CDR3 contains 13 residues. Per germline, CDR1 MNHNY and CDR2 SVGAGI (reference sequence). The V end lost 2 bases, the J end lost 2 bases, and 7 bases lay between the germline ends. The CDR3 DNA follows: TGTGCCAGCAGTTACCGGGACACCTACGAGCAGTACTTC. Its protein product is CASSYRDTYEQYF.

This chain connects TRBV30 to TRBJ2-1; the match to TRBD2 covers 7 bases. From germline, CDR1 is GTSNPN and CDR2 SVGIG (reference sequence). The CDR3 contains 12 residues. V was pared by 5 bases and J by 7 bases, with 5 bases of the junction left unmatched. The CDR3, as DNA: TGTGCCTGGGAATCCGGGGGGAATGAGCAGTTCTTC. It is translated as CAWESGGNEQFF.

The J gene is TRBJ2-2, the V gene TRBV6-2 or TRBV6-3; no firm D call. This CDR3 has 17 residues. The V gene's germline CDR1 is MNHEY and CDR2 SVGEGT. Trimming took 0 bases from V and 4 from J, leaving 15 bases between them. The CDR3 protein is CASSYSGLGRFTGELFF. The CDR3 DNA reads TGTGCCAGCAGTTACTCCGGCCTAGGGCGGTTCACCGGGGAGCTGTTTTTT.

This clonotype occurred a few times. This chain links TRBV3-1 with TRBJ2-1; 9 positions match TRBD1. V lost 0 bases and J lost 8; bases outside the gene matches: 8. This CDR3 has 16 amino acids. The germline CDR1 and CDR2 sequences are LGHDT and YNNKEL (reference sequence). CDR3 sequence: CASSQDGTGFYDEQFF. In nucleotides, the CDR3 is TGTGCCAGCAGCCAAGACGGGACAGGGTTTTACGATGAGCAGTTCTTC.

The chain combines TRBV6-2 or TRBV6-3 with TRBJ2-1, with 9 nucleotides matching TRBD2. There are 16 residues in the CDR3. Germline CDR1 reads MNHEY; CDR2 reads SVGEGT. The ends lost 5 bases at V and 7 bases at J; junction bases unmatched: 12. The CDR3 DNA reads TGTGCCAGCAGTAGATACAGGACTAGCGCCGGGAATGAGCAGTTCTTC. Amino acid sequence: CASSRYRTSAGNEQFF.

The V gene is TRBV18, the J gene TRBJ2-7; D might be TRBD1 (5 bases). Trimming cost V 3 bases and J 2 bases, with 11 bases left between them. This CDR3 has 14 amino acids. The V gene's germline CDR1 is KGHSH and CDR2 LQKENI. The DNA for the CDR3 is TGTGCCAGCTCACCCTGGGGCGCTGCCTACGAGCAGTACTTC. It specifies CASSPWGAAYEQYF.

The genes are TRBV6-1 and TRBJ2-7, with D unclear. Per the germline V gene, CDR1 is MNHNS and CDR2 is SASEGT. The CDR3 has 15 amino acids. Trimming pared 1 base from V and 4 bases from J, leaving 14 bases between. The CDR3 nucleotides are TGTGCCAGCAGTGAAGGTGGTGGCGGCGGATACGAGCAGTACTTC. Translating it yields CASSEGGGGGYEQYF.

The CDR3 here is CASSPTEGLSYEQYF. The CDR3 nucleotides are TGTGCCAGCAGTCCTACCGAGGGGCTTTCCTACGAGCAGTACTTC. The rearrangement links TRBV28 to TRBJ2-7; D may match TRBD1 or TRBD2 (5 bases each). V gave up 5 bases and J gave up 1 base, with 15 bases separating them. This CDR3 has 15 amino acids. From germline, CDR1 is MDHEN and CDR2 SYDVKM.